The rows below give T cell receptor beta chains drawn from one sample of a study of a mutant IDH1 vaccine in newly diagnosed glioma. Generated by immunoSEQ multiplex PCR, the TCRdb table keeps only in-frame clones and is missing some. The sample shows tens of thousands of clones, around 82% of them seen only once. For these receptors, no antigen is known. The source material was PBMCs, sampled from a glioma patient whose treatment included an IDH1 peptide vaccine. These receptors were taken from a man younger than 30 with glioma. CDR3s include the opening cysteine and the closing phenylalanine or tryptophan. The D gene is left open where the match is weak.

TRBD1,TRBV5-6,TRBJ1-2,CASSFELSGTGDNYGYTF,TGTGCCAGCAGCTTCGAACTCTCTGGGACAGGGGATAACTATGGCTACACCTTC
-,TRBV9,TRBJ2-3,CASSQAGGSSTDTQYF,TGTGCCAGCAGCCAAGCCGGGGGCTCAAGCACAGATACGCAGTATTTT
-,TRBV30,TRBJ2-7,CAWASLYEQYF,TGTGCCTGGGCCTCTTTATACGAGCAGTACTTC
TRBD2,TRBV6-1,TRBJ2-3,CASGISGGRTDTQYF,TGTGCCAGCGGAATAAGCGGGGGGCGCACAGATACGCAGTATTTT
-,TRBV30,TRBJ1-2,CAGPRAGAAGYTF,TGTGCCGGCCCCCGGGCAGGGGCGGCTGGCTACACCTTC
TRBD1,TRBV19,TRBJ2-7,CASSRTGDYEQYF,TGTGCCAGTTCCCGGACAGGGGACTACGAGCAGTACTTC
-,TRBV18,TRBJ1-5,CASSLQRNQPQHF,TGTGCCAGCTCGCTCCAGCGAAATCAGCCCCAGCATTTT
TRBD1,TRBV7-9,TRBJ2-7,CASSSGDRVYEQYF,TGTGCCAGCAGCTCCGGGGACAGGGTCTACGAGCAGTACTTC
-,TRBV6-5,TRBJ2-7,CASSHRDRPIYEQYF,TGTGCCAGCAGCCACCGAGACAGGCCCATCTACGAGCAGTACTTC
TRBD2,TRBV5-4,TRBJ2-3,CASSLGLAGDTQYF,TGTGCCAGCAGCTTGGGGCTAGCGGGAGATACGCAGTATTTT
-,TRBV18,TRBJ1-1,CASSHGSGNTEAFF,TGTGCCAGCTCACACGGGAGTGGAAACACTGAAGCTTTCTTT